This TCR beta chain was recovered during a study of blood T cell repertoires in COVID-19. Study in general: PBMCs, B-cell-depleted T cells, or T cells were the source of the cDNA or gDNA that made up the material.

The authors' processing: Amplifying reference gene primers gave estimates of nucleated cell counts. The assay was immunoSEQ multiplex PCR, and TCRdb's table has in-frame clones only and misses some. V and J calls plus clone size are reproduced from that table; the DNA served to infer D and trimming. The top ten clones hold approximately 3.9% of a sample with 90,000 to 150,000 clones, 79% of them seen once. The germline CDR1 and CDR2 sequences are KGHSH and LQKENI. The V and J ends lost 3 bases and 3 bases, in that order; junction bases with no gene match: 7. CDR3 length: 16 amino acids. This clone was counted a single time.

This TCR was sampled from a woman of 80 years or more with acute or convalescent COVID-19. This sequence joins TRBV18 and TRBJ1-5, with 8 positions matching TRBD1. The sequenced sample was peripheral blood. The CDR3 region is CASSPSGGRNNQPQHF. The CDR3 coding sequence is TGTGCCAGCTCACCTTCAGGGGGCAGAAACAATCAGCCCCAGCATTTT.